This T cell receptor (beta chain) is from a study of T cell repertoires in cytomegalovirus infection (dated by TCRdb to between 2018 and 2020). Study-wide context: The HLA type of each donor mattered for the analysis, because public TCR beta signatures pointed to carriage of CMV infection along with the matching HLA type. The paper as a whole reports these results and caveats: The ex vivo response was dominated by HLA-C-restricted CMV-specific TCR beta clonotypes, and the single most frequent clonotype in two of eight donors was supplied by these HLA-C-restricted clonotypes. In both this cohort and an independent approximately 400-donor cohort, the cumulative frequency of public TCR beta family members distinguished carriers of CMV infection plus the relevant HLA type.

Data came from an Illumina HiSeq 1500. TCRdb reprocessing: public reads trimmed at Q25 with fastp, clones called with MiXCR, in-frame beta chains kept. Each entry merges the rows of one CDR3 protein and shows their most common DNA and genes. The sample table shows approximately 100,000 distinct CDR3 sequences, and about 25% are seen once. The ten top clones hold approximately 40% of the sample. As for this clonotype: Its specific antigen is unknown. The record has no base qualities; no much larger clone is one base away.

V gives up 5 bases and J gives up 5 bases, and the segment between their germline ends measures 19 bases. Reading from cysteine to phenylalanine, the CDR3 counts 15 amino acids. The entry retains the CDR3 DNA only, 45 bases that are in frame from base 1. For CDR1 and CDR2, the germline V gene (reference sequence) lists LNHDA and SQIVND. The source of this sequence is a human donor in good health (CMV status not recorded). Some clones in this sample may be carry-over from other donors' samples. In this chain, TRBV19 is recombined with TRBJ2-7; the D gene is possibly TRBD1 or TRBD2, each agreeing over 5 bases. The sequencing sample was made of CD8+ T cells from PBMCs. The sequenced DNA is TGTGCCAGTAGTGTAGCTTCGAGGGGTCTGAACGAGCAGTACTTC. Translated, it gives CASSVASRGLNEQYF.